This TCR beta chain was documented in a study of T cells expressing NK-cell markers (TCRdb year 2020). About the investigation overall: In sorted CD3+CD56+NKG2C+, CD3+CD56+NKG2C- and CD3+CD56-NKG2C+ T-cell subsets from several donors, TCR beta-chain repertoires were profiled. Of the eight sequenced donors, seven were found to be HCMV-seropositive and one was found to be HCMV-seronegative. The eight sequenced donors were randomly selected healthy volunteers, three men and five women. The libraries were sequenced on Illumina HiSeq 2000/2500, MiSeq or NextSeq, producing 2 x 150 bp reads.

As to this clonotype: Its cognate antigen has yet to be identified.

The CDR3 sequence holds 14 residues, the cysteine and phenylalanine included. No DNA is listed. Sequenced on an Illumina HiSeq 2000. TCR beta cDNA libraries were prepared using 5'RACE template switching, which introduced a universal primer site and unique molecular identifiers. Priming for cDNA synthesis came from the TCR beta constant segment, and two successive PCR amplification steps followed. Under the source paper's analysis protocol: MIGEC was used to demultiplex reads and group reads by UMI, and MiTCR was used to assemble and quantify clonotypes. To exclude erroneous sequences, only TCR cDNA sequences supported by at least two reads were retained. The tcR package was used for downstream repertoire analysis, and clonotypes were matched across fractions by CDR3 nucleotide sequence plus V segment. VDJmatch was used to annotate antigen specificity against VDJdb, with one amino acid substitution in CDR3 permitted. The reads underwent TCRdb reprocessing, giving one record for each CDR3 protein sequence and no DNA. TCRdb assigned the V and J calls; the authors' analysis was not used. The sample has 140,000 to 150,000 distinct CDR3 sequences on record. The ten largest clones take up roughly 12% of the sample.

Points the paper makes about the study in general: For six donors, the dominant CD3+CD56+NKG2C+ clonotypes were among the top 10 CD8+ clonotypes and accounted for roughly 1.0-8% of CD8+ T cells. Those dominant clonotypes were again the most abundant among CD3+CD56-NKG2C+ cells in a handful of donors, at about 25-60.1%. Whether the expanded NKG2C-expressing T cell clones were specific for HCMV antigens was left unclear.

To determine HCMV serostatus, a commercial ELISA kit was used to detect HCMV-specific IgG in serum. Peripheral blood mononuclear cells were isolated from blood by Ficoll density gradient centrifugation. The sequenced sample consisted of blood T cells: a sorted CD56 or NKG2C T cell subset, CD4+ or CD8+ T cells, or bulk PBMC T cells (not recorded which). The rearrangement joined TRBV12-3 or TRBV12-4 to TRBJ2-3. This clonotype originated in a man aged 18 to 30 in good health. Donor details come from another sample of the same person, matched by shared clones. The encoded CDR3 is CASILAGSTDTQYF.